The 32 T cell receptor beta chains presented below share a single source sample, sequenced in a study of cytomegalovirus exposure and HLA in healthy donors. This table comes from immunoSEQ multiplex PCR, and its TCRdb copy is limited to in-frame clones, with some not included. In the table there are some 78,000 clones, approximately 95% of which are singletons. What was sequenced was PBMCs. The receptor source for this set is a young man in good health and CMV-seropositive.

This clone was detected once. V usage is TRBV9 and J usage is TRBJ2-1; D may be TRBD2 (5 bases). The length of the CDR3 is 15 residues. Between the trimmed V and J ends, which lost 3 bases and 4 bases, there was a span of 14 bases. The V gene's germline CDR1 is SGDLS and CDR2 YYNGEE. CDR3 DNA sequence: TGTGCCAGCAGCGGAGGAGGTAGTCGATACAATGAGCAGTTCTTC. This codes for CASSGGGSRYNEQFF.

The rearrangement uses TRBV4-1 and TRBJ2-7; 7 bases line up with TRBD2. V gave up 4 bases and J gave up 4 bases; unmatched junction bases: 10. In germline, CDR1 is MGHRA, CDR2 YSYEKL. This CDR3 region has 15 residues. The CDR3 region has the DNA TGCGCCAGCAGCCGCCTGGGCTTCGGGGGGTACGAGCAGTACTTC. The encoded protein is CASSRLGFGGYEQYF.

The chain links TRBV19 to TRBJ2-7; 7 bases map to TRBD2. Trimming cost V 3 bases and J 2 bases; bases outside gene matches: 10. The CDR3 covers 16 residues. Germline CDR1 reads LNHDA; CDR2 reads SQIVND (reference sequence). The CDR3 reads CASSINGGSGTYEQYF. The DNA for the CDR3 is TGTGCCAGTAGTATTAACGGCGGGAGTGGAACCTACGAGCAGTACTTC.

V usage is TRBV10-3 and J usage is TRBJ2-3; 8 bases match TRBD1. Germline lookup yields CDR1 ENHRY and CDR2 SYGVKD. The CDR3 totals 13 residues. V gave up 7 bases and J gave up 5 bases; unmatched junction bases: 5. The CDR3 protein is CAITRGLEDTQYF. CDR3 coding DNA: TGTGCCATCACCAGGGGGCTTGAAGATACGCAGTATTTT.

This clone was seen more than once but under ten times. This chain links TRBV28 with TRBJ2-1; 10 bases are a match to TRBD2. Per the germline V gene, CDR1 is MDHEN and CDR2 is SYDVKM. CDR3 length equals 15 residues. The V segment lost 5 bases and the J segment 3 bases; nucleotides outside the gene matches: 4. In DNA form, the CDR3 reads TGTGCCAGCAGTCTTGTAGCGGGAGGCTACAATGAGCAGTTCTTC. Residues: CASSLVAGGYNEQFF.

The rearrangement joins TRBV5-1 to TRBJ2-3; a possible D gene is TRBD1 (5 bases). Germline lookup yields CDR1 SGHRS and CDR2 YFSETQ. Trimming shortened V by 0 bases and J by 1 base, and 18 bases separated the two germline ends. CDR3 size: 18 residues. CDR3 in DNA: TGCGCCAGCAGCTTGGGTAGGGGTAGCTGGGAAGGCACAGATACGCAGTATTTT. Amino acids: CASSLGRGSWEGTDTQYF.

This clone came up once. V usage is TRBV30 and J usage is TRBJ2-7; TRBD2 matches at 8 bases. In germline, CDR1 is GTSNPN, CDR2 SVGIG (reference sequence). V dropped 1 base and J dropped 6; count of bases not matched to a gene: 8. This CDR3 is 14 amino acids long. CDR3 sequence reads: CAWSEGAGVSEQYF. CDR3 sequence (DNA): TGTGCCTGGAGTGAGGGAGCGGGAGTCTCCGAGCAGTACTTC. Variable domain in full (rest from reference TRBV30 and TRBJ2-7): SQTIHQWPATLVQPVGSPLSLECTVEGTSNPNLYWYRQAAGRGLQLLFYSVGIGQISSEVPQNLSASRPQDRQFILSSKKLLLSDSGFYLCAWSEGAGVSEQYFGPGTRLTVT.

The CDR3 loop is CSVALGGGEAFF. Written as DNA, the CDR3 is TGCAGCGTGGCCTTGGGAGGGGGAGAGGCTTTCTTT. This chain joins TRBV29-1 and TRBJ1-1, with D maybe TRBD1 (6 bases). The CDR3 covers 12 residues. V lost 6 bases, J lost 11 bases, and 19 bases lay in between. The germline V gene encodes CDR1 SQVTM and CDR2 ANQGSEA.

The rearrangement links TRBV5-1 to TRBJ1-1; TRBD1 aligns across 7 bases. Germline lookup yields CDR1 SGHRS and CDR2 YFSETQ. This CDR3 is built from 15 residues. V dropped 2 bases and J dropped 4; count of bases not matched to a gene: 8. The DNA of the CDR3 is TGCGCCAGCAGCTTACAGGGGCGGGTACGCACTGAAGCTTTCTTT. Protein sequence: CASSLQGRVRTEAFF.

In nucleotides, the CDR3 is TGTGCCATCAGTGACCCTCAACTAGCGGGAGGGGGATACGAGCAGTACTTC. It encodes CAISDPQLAGGGYEQYF. The rearrangement uses TRBV10-3 and TRBJ2-7, with TRBD2 matching over 13 bases. The V segment lost 3 bases and the J segment 4 bases; nucleotides outside the gene matches: 9. CDR3 length: 17 amino acids. CDR1 is ENHRY and CDR2 is SYGVKD in the germline V gene.

This sequence joins TRBV2 and TRBJ2-5, with TRBD1 matching 9 bases. The junction had 3 bases not matched to a gene; V was cut back by 5 bases and J by 5 bases. This CDR3 is built from 13 residues. Germline V CDR1 and CDR2: SNHLY, FYNNEI. The CDR3 coding sequence is TGTGCCAGCAGTATGGGACAGGGTGAGACCCAGTACTTC. Residues: CASSMGQGETQYF.

The chain carries TRBV5-8 and TRBJ2-7; weak D call: TRBD2 (6 bases). Trimming left V 4 bases short and J 4 bases short, with 15 bases between. The CDR3 has 14 residues. CDR1 and CDR2 from the germline V gene are SGHTS and YDEGEE. CDR3: CASSVSGVGYEQYF. The CDR3 DNA is TGTGCCAGCAGCGTCTCGGGAGTGGGGTACGAGCAGTACTTC.

The chain couples TRBV28 to TRBJ2-1, with TRBD1 identical over 8 bases. The CDR3 loop spans 14 amino acids. Germline values: CDR1 MDHEN, CDR2 SYDVKM. V shed 5 bases, J shed 6 bases, and the junction held 6 bases outside the gene matches. For the CDR3, the DNA is TGTGCCAGCAGTCCGCGGACAGGGTTCAATGAGCAGTTCTTC. Encoded protein: CASSPRTGFNEQFF. The whole variable domain, filled in from reference TRBV28 and TRBJ2-1, reads DVKVTQSSRYLVKRTGEKVFLECVQDMDHENMFWYRQDPGLGLRLIYFSYDVKMKEKGDIPEGYSVSREKKERFSLILESASTNQTSMYLCASSPRTGFNEQFFGPGTRLTVL.

CDR3 protein: CASSQRVTNEQYF. In nucleotides, the CDR3 is TGCGCCAGCAGTCAGCGGGTGACGAACGAGCAGTACTTC. The J gene is TRBJ2-7, the V gene TRBV4-1; weak D call: TRBD2 (6 bases). Between the trimmed V and J ends, which lost 6 bases and 5 bases, there was a span of 14 bases. The CDR3 spans 13 residues. The germline CDR1 and CDR2 sequences are MGHRA and YSYEKL.

CDR3 DNA sequence: TGTGCCAGCAACAGGGAAGGGGCAGATACGCAGTATTTT. Protein product: CASNREGADTQYF. V usage is TRBV9 and J usage is TRBJ2-3; maybe TRBD1 (6 bases). This CDR3 contains 13 residues. CDR1 is SGDLS and CDR2 is YYNGEE in the germline V gene. V was cut by 6 bases and J by 4 bases, with 12 bases left in between.

The genes are TRBV27 and TRBJ2-7; TRBD1 agrees at 9 bases. The germline CDR1 and CDR2 sequences are MNHEY and SMNVEV (reference sequence). The CDR3 length is 16 residues. Trimming at V came to 0 bases and at J to 4 bases, leaving 7 bases not matched to a gene. Here the CDR3 DNA reads TGTGCCAGCAGTTTATCGACAGGGGGTGTACTATACGAGCAGTACTTC. Its translation is CASSLSTGGVLYEQYF.

CDR3 sequence: CASSVGPRNTEAFF. Here the CDR3 DNA reads TGTGCCAGCAGCGTGGGCCCCAGGAACACTGAAGCTTTCTTT. This chain joins TRBV9 and TRBJ1-1; D is unclear. Germline V gene data show CDR1 as SGDLS and CDR2 as YYNGEE. This CDR3 is built from 14 residues. The V and J ends lost 2 bases and 1 base respectively, with 9 bases between them.

J is TRBJ2-1 and V is TRBV5-1; 10 positions agree with TRBD2. The CDR3 length is 16 residues. Germline CDR1 is SGHRS and CDR2 is YFSETQ. The J segment lost 7 bases and the V segment lost 1 base, leaving 8 bases of the junction unmatched. This chain's CDR3 is CASSLRAAGGGNEQFF. As DNA, the CDR3 is TGCGCCAGCAGCTTGAGGGCAGCGGGAGGGGGTAATGAGCAGTTCTTC.

The gene calls are TRBV5-1 and TRBJ1-1; 8 nucleotides align to TRBD1. This CDR3 region has 12 residues. V lost 4 bases to trimming and J lost 10 bases; unmatched junction nucleotides: 6. CDR1 and CDR2 (germline): SGHRS, YFSETQ. The DNA of the CDR3 is TGCGCCAGCAGCCCAGGACAGGGCCCAGCTTTCTTT. Translating gives CASSPGQGPAFF.

This chain links TRBV29-1 with TRBJ2-7; TRBD1 matches 7 bases. With V trimmed by 6 bases and J by 1 base, 9 bases remained unmatched. The CDR3 runs 14 residues. Germline assignment: CDR1 SQVTM and CDR2 ANQGSEA. CDR3 loop: CSVSGTAFSYEQYF. CDR3 DNA: TGCAGCGTATCCGGGACAGCGTTTTCCTACGAGCAGTACTTC.

The chain uses TRBV18 and TRBJ1-1, with D perhaps matching TRBD1 (6 bases). From germline, CDR1 is KGHSH and CDR2 LQKENI. V lost 3 bases, J lost 4 bases, and 12 bases lay in between. There are 14 residues in the CDR3. CDR3 coding DNA: TGTGCCAGCTCACCGACAGGAGTAGGCACTGAAGCTTTCTTT. Translation gives CASSPTGVGTEAFF.

This clone was counted once. V gene TRBV28 combines with J gene TRBJ1-2; D perhaps matches TRBD1 (5 bases). The CDR3 contains 14 residues. V shed 2 bases and J shed 4 bases, with 11 bases lying between them. Germline V gene sequence: CDR1 MDHEN, CDR2 SYDVKM. This CDR3 reads CASSLGGGAYGYTF. The DNA of the CDR3 is TGTGCCAGCAGTTTAGGGGGAGGGGCCTATGGCTACACCTTC.

The V call is TRBV7-9, the J call TRBJ2-1; 7 positions agree with TRBD1. CDR1 SEHNR and CDR2 FQNEAQ come from the germline V gene (reference sequence). There are 15 residues in the CDR3. Trimming took 5 bases from V and 7 from J; bases not matched to a gene: 11. The CDR3 spells CASSLTGVIGNEQFF. The CDR3, as DNA: TGTGCCAGCAGCCTCACAGGGGTAATAGGAAATGAGCAGTTCTTC.

The chain uses TRBV18 and TRBJ2-7; TRBD1 agrees at 9 bases. Looked up from germline, CDR1 is KGHSH and CDR2 is LQKENI. This CDR3 has 15 residues. The junction had 8 bases not matched to a gene; V was cut back by 6 bases and J by 2 bases. For the CDR3, the DNA is TGTGCCAGCTCTCCCGGGACAGGGACGACCTACGAGCAGTACTTC. Its protein product is CASSPGTGTTYEQYF. Full variable domain (outside the CDR3, taken from reference TRBV18 and TRBJ2-7): NAGVMQNPRHLVRRRGQEARLRCSPMKGHSHVYWYRQLPEEGLKFMVYLQKENIIDESGMPKERFSAEFPKEGPSILRIQQVVRGDSAAYFCASSPGTGTTYEQYFGPGTRLTVT.

The count of this clone is one. The rearrangement joins TRBV7-8 to TRBJ2-7; 13 nucleotides line up with TRBD2. The CDR3 length is 14 residues. CDR1 is SGHVS and CDR2 is FQNEAQ in the germline V gene. V lost 4 bases and J lost 6; bases outside the gene matches: 3. CDR3: CASSSLAGGGEQYF. In DNA, the CDR3 is TGTGCCAGCAGCTCACTAGCGGGAGGGGGCGAGCAGTACTTC.

This sequence joins TRBV10-3 and TRBJ2-7; the D gene is possibly TRBD2 (7 bases). The CDR3 runs 13 residues. Germline assignment: CDR1 ENHRY and CDR2 SYGVKD. Between the trimmed V and J ends, which lost 6 bases and 3 bases, there was a span of 12 bases. CDR3 sequence reads: CAIRGGQDYEQYF. In DNA, the CDR3 is TGTGCCATCAGGGGGGGGCAGGACTACGAGCAGTACTTC.

The chain carries TRBV5-4 and TRBJ2-7; D remains ambiguous. V lost 4 bases and J 3 bases, leaving 8 bases between the germline ends. Germline loops: CDR1 SGHNT, CDR2 YYREEE (reference sequence). The CDR3 totals 12 residues. The CDR3 spells CASSPTGYEQYF. The CDR3 bases are TGTGCCAGCAGCCCGACTGGCTACGAGCAGTACTTC.

The rearrangement links TRBV25-1 to TRBJ1-1; D gene unclear. V was clipped by 5 bases and J by 6 bases, with 13 bases between them. CDR1 is MGHDK, CDR2 SYGVNS, per germline. The CDR3 has 13 residues. The CDR3 sequence is CASSSEGHSEAFF. The CDR3 DNA is TGTGCCAGCAGTTCGGAGGGTCACTCTGAAGCTTTCTTT.

The V gene is TRBV27, the J gene TRBJ2-1, with 7 bases matching TRBD1. V was clipped by 8 bases and J by 2 bases; unmatched bases: 9. This CDR3 region has 15 residues. Germline CDR1 reads MNHEY; CDR2 reads SMNVEV (reference sequence). In DNA, the CDR3 is TGTGCCAGCGCCCCGGGACAGTCCCCCTACAATGAGCAGTTCTTC. This sequence encodes CASAPGQSPYNEQFF.

This chain's CDR3 is CASGLVLAGGRYTQYF. The DNA of the CDR3 is TGTGCTAGTGGTTTGGTATTAGCGGGAGGACGATATACGCAGTATTTT. The chain carries TRBV12-5 and TRBJ2-3; 10 bases agree with TRBD2. This CDR3 is 16 amino acids long. Per the germline V gene, CDR1 is LGHNT and CDR2 is FRNRAP. J gave up 7 bases and V 0 bases, and 7 bases lay outside the gene matches.

This chain joins TRBV7-3 and TRBJ2-7; TRBD1 is a possible D gene (6 bases). CDR1 is SGHTA and CDR2 is FQGTGA in the germline V gene. CDR3 length equals 16 residues. V was clipped by 2 bases and J by 2 bases, with 16 bases between them. The CDR3 DNA sequence: TGTGCCAGCAGCTTATCGGGACAAAGGGGAGCCTACGAGCAGTACTTC. As protein: CASSLSGQRGAYEQYF. The variable domain in full, with the rest retrieved from reference TRBV7-3 and TRBJ2-7, is GAGVSQTPSNKVTEKGKYVELRCDPISGHTALYWYRQSLGQGPEFLIYFQGTGAADDSGLPNDRFFAVRPEGSVSTLKIQRTERGDSAVYLCASSLSGQRGAYEQYFGPGTRLTVT.

This chain connects TRBV4-2 to TRBJ2-5; tentatively, D is TRBD2 (7 bases). Trimming removed 2 bases at V and 5 bases at J, with 18 bases between. The CDR3 length is 16 residues. Germline CDR1 is LGHNA and CDR2 is YNFKEQ. The CDR3 DNA reads TGTGCCAGCAGCCAAAGTAGCGAGAGGGGGGGGGAGACCCAGTACTTC. It encodes CASSQSSERGGETQYF.